This T cell receptor beta chain was observed in a study of T cells in Graves' hyperthyroidism and ophthalmopathy. Study-level results: Onset of ophthalmopathy came a median approximately 6 months after the model predicted it.

This clonotype has ten or more counts. Its antigen is undetermined. This CDR3 is 15 amino acids long. The V gene's germline CDR1 is MNHNS and CDR2 SASEGT. The J segment lost 3 bases and the V segment lost 8 bases, leaving 9 bases of the junction unmatched. The TCR beta CDR3 regions underwent amplification using RNA transcripts as the source. The HTBI primer set served for first-round RT-PCR of the TCR CDR3. In TCRdb, the multiplex PCR reads were re-called with MiXCR into one record per CDR3 protein. The sample lists under 800,000 distinct CDR3 sequences, approximately 14% occurring once. The sequenced material came from blood. This clonotype was obtained from a woman between 18 and 29 years old with Graves' hyperthyroidism. This chain connects TRBV6-1 to TRBJ2-7, with 11 bases lining up with TRBD2. The CDR3 DNA reads as TGTGCCAGCGGAGGGACTAGCGGCCAAGTCTACGAGCAGTACTTC. This encodes CASGGTSGQVYEQYF.